The entry that follows covers one TCR beta chain sequence. Using immunoSEQ multiplex PCR, the repertoire was profiled, and TCRdb retains in-frame clones only, with some absent. The sample has 85,000 to 110,000 clones; approximately 90% are singletons. The data were obtained in a study of blood T cell repertoires in COVID-19. The length of the CDR3 is 15 residues. Germline V lookup: CDR1 SGHVS, CDR2 FNYEAQ. V lost 0 bases and J lost 3, with 10 bases in between. The sequenced material came from peripheral blood. This chain joins TRBV7-6 and TRBJ2-3, with D uncertain. The clonotype originates from a man aged 45-65 years in a cohort sampled during active COVID-19. The CDR3 DNA is TGTGCCAGCAGCTTAGCGTCAGGTTATACAGATACGCAGTATTTT. Translated: CASSLASGYTDTQYF.